This T cell receptor beta chain was sequenced in a study of blood T cell repertoires in COVID-19. Study-wide background: Acute-phase and convalescent COVID-19 samples originated in the United States, Italy and Spain. Nucleic acid was either cDNA or gDNA, and it came from T cells, B-cell-depleted T cells, or PBMCs.

Methods used by the authors: Amplification from reference gene primers served as the basis for estimated nucleated cell counts. Assay: immunoSEQ multiplex PCR; the TCRdb copy retains only in-frame clones and omits some. The DNA was the basis for D and trimming; V, J and clone size are from that table. Of under 200,000 clones in the sample, around nine tenths were seen once. Recruited during active infection, patients (from Seattle) were subsequently followed longitudinally. Per the germline V gene, CDR1 is LNHDA and CDR2 is SQIVND (reference sequence). This CDR3 contains 14 residues. V shed 4 bases and J shed 7 bases, with 13 bases lying between them.

This chain joins TRBV19 and TRBJ2-2; possibly TRBD1 for D (6 bases). Sequencing was performed on peripheral blood. The receptor comes from an elderly woman with COVID-19, enrolled during active disease. Here the CDR3 reads CASSTNTGYGELFF. The CDR3 region has the DNA TGTGCCAGTAGTACCAATACAGGGTACGGGGAGCTGTTTTTT.